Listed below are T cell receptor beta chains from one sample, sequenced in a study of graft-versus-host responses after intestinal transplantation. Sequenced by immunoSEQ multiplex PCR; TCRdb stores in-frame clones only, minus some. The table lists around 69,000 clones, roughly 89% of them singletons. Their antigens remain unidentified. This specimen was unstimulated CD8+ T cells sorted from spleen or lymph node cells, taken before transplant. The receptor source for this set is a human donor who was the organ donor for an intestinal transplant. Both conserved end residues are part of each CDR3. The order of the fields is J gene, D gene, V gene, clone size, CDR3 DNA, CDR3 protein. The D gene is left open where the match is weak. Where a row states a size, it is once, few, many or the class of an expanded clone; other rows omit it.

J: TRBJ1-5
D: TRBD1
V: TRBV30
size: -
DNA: TGTGCCTGGAGCTCCACGATCCGGGACAGGCCCAGAGGGGCCAATCAGCCCCAGCATTTT
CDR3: CAWSSTIRDRPRGANQPQHF

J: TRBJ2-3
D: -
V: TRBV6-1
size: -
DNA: TGTGCCAGCGTGATAGCCCACACAGATACGCAGTATTTT
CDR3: CASVIAHTDTQYF

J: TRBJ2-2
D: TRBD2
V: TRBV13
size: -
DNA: TGTGCCAGCAACGTGATAGCGGGGGGAGGCACCGGGGAGCTGTTTTTT
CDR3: CASNVIAGGGTGELFF

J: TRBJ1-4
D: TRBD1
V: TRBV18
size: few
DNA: TGTGCCAGCTCACCACCCTGGGACAGCAATGAAAAACTGTTTTTT
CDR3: CASSPPWDSNEKLFF

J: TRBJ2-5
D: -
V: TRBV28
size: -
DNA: TGTGCCAGCAGTTTAGAGGGGGGGTCCCAAGAGACCCAGTACTTC
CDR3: CASSLEGGSQETQYF

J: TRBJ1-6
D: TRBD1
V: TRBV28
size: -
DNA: TGTGCCAGCAGTGACGGGACAGCCGCCTATAATTCACCCCTCCACTTT
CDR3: CASSDGTAAYNSPLHF

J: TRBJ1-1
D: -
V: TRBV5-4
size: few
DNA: TGTGCCAGCAGCCAGGGACTAAACACTGAAGCTTTCTTT
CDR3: CASSQGLNTEAFF

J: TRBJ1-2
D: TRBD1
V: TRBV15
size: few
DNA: TGTGCCACCAGCAAAGACAGGGACTATGGCTACACCTTC
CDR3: CATSKDRDYGYTF

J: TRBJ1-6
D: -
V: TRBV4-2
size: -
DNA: TGTGCCAGCAGCCGATCATCCGGGTCACCCCTCCACTTT
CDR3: CASSRSSGSPLHF

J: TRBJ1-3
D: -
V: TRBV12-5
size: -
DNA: TGTGCTAGTGGTTCCGGGACTTATGGAAACACCATATATTTT
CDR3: CASGSGTYGNTIYF

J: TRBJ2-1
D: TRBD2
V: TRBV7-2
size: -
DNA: TGTGCCAGCAGCTTAGCTAGCGGGGAGTACAATGAGCAGTTCTTC
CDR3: CASSLASGEYNEQFF

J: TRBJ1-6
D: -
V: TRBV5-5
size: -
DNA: TGTGCCAGCACCGATGAGATCTGGTCCTATAATTCACCCCTCCACTTT
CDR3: CASTDEIWSYNSPLHF

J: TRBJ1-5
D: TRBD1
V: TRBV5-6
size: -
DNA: TGTGCCAGCAGCTTGTACAGGGGGCAGCCCCAGCATTTT
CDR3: CASSLYRGQPQHF

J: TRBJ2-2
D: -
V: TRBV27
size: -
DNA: TGTGCCAGCAGTCCTACTAGGGAACCCGGGGAGCTGTTTTTT
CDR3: CASSPTREPGELFF

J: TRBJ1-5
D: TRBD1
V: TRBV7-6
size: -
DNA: TGTGCCAGCAGCCTTCCGGGACAGCGAAGGATCATGCGGTGGGCCCAGCATTTT
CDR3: CASSLPGQRRIMRWAQHF

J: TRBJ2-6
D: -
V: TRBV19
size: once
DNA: TGTGCCAGTAGTCTAGGGGCCCACTCTGGGGCCAACGTCCTGACTTTC
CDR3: CASSLGAHSGANVLTF

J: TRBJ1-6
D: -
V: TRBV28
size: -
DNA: TGTGCTTCCGTCGGACTGTTTCGCTCCTATAATTCACCCCTCCACTTT
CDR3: CASVGLFRSYNSPLHF

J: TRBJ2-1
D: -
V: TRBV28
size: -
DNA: TGTGCCAGCAGTCTTAGCAGGGTCAATGAGCAGTTCTTC
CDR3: CASSLSRVNEQFF

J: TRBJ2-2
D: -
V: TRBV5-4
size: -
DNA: TGTGCCAGCAGACCCGGGACTCCGAACACCGGGGAGCTGTTTTTT
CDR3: CASRPGTPNTGELFF

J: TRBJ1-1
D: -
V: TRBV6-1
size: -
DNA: TGTGCCAGCAGTGAACCGGGAAGGAGAACTGAAGCTTTCTTT
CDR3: CASSEPGRRTEAFF

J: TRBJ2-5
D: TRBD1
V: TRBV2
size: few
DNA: TGTGCCAGCACGTCCGGGACAGGGGTTTCGGAGACCCAGTACTTC
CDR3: CASTSGTGVSETQYF

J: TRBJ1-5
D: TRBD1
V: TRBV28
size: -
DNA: TGTGCCAGCAGTCTCCCCCGGACAGGGGTCAATCAGCCCCAGCATTTT
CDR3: CASSLPRTGVNQPQHF

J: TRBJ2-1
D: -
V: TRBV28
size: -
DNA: TGTGCCAGCAGCCCTGAGTGGTTCGAGCAGTTCTTC
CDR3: CASSPEWFEQFF

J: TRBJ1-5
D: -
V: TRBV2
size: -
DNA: TGTGCCAGCAGCCCAGGCCCCTCCAATCAGCCCCAGCATTTT
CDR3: CASSPGPSNQPQHF

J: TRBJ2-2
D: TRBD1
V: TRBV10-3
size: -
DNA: TGTGCCATCAGTGAAAGGGGACAGGGAACCGGGGAGCTGTTTTTT
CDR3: CAISERGQGTGELFF

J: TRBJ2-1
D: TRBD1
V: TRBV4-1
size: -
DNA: TGCGCCAGCAGCCAAATCGGACAGGGATACAATGAGCAGTTCTTC
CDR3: CASSQIGQGYNEQFF

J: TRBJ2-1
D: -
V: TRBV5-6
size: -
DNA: TGTGCCAGCACTTTCGTTAGGGGGAATGAGCAGTTCTTC
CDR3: CASTFVRGNEQFF

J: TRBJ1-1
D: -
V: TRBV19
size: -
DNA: TGTGCCAGTAGTTGGGGGGAGCCGAACACTGAAGCTTTCTTT
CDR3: CASSWGEPNTEAFF

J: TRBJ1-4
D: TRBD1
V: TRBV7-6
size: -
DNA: TGTGCCAGCAGCCCAGGGACAGGTGGAAATGAAAAACTGTTTTTT
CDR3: CASSPGTGGNEKLFF

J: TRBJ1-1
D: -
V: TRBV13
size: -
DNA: TGTGCCAGCAGGGGGGGTCAAGAGGACACTGAAGCTTTCTTT
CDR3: CASRGGQEDTEAFF

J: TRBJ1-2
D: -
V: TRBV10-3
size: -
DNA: TGTGCCACAACCGGCGACTGCAACTGGGCTAACTATGGCTACACCTTC
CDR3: CATTGDCNWANYGYTF

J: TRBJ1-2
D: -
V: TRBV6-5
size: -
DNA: TGTGCCAGCAGTTTGACTGGGTATGGCTACACCTTC
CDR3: CASSLTGYGYTF

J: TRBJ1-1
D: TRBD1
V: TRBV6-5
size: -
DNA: TGTGCCAGCAGCCGACAGGGTGGCCTTGAAGCTTTCTTT
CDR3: CASSRQGGLEAFF

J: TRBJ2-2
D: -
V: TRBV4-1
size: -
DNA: TGCGCCAGCAGCCAGCTACTAGCGAACACCGGGGAGCTGTTTTTT
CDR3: CASSQLLANTGELFF

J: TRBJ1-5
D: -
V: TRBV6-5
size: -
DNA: TGTGCCAGCAGTTACAAGGAGGGAAACAATCAGCCCCAGCATTTT
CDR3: CASSYKEGNNQPQHF

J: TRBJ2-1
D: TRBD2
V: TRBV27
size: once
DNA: TGTGCCAGCAGTTCCCCTACCGTGGGACTAGCGGGCGATGAGCAGTTCTTC
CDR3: CASSSPTVGLAGDEQFF

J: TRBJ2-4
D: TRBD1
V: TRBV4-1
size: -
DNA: TGCGCCAGCAGCAGTCCGGGACAGGGGGTCCAGTACTTC
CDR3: CASSSPGQGVQYF

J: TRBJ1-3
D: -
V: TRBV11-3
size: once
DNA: TGTGCCAGCAGCCGTGACAGGACCTGTAGCTCTGGAAACACCATATATTTT
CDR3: CASSRDRTCSSGNTIYF

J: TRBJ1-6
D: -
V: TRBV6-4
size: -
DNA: TGTGCCAGCAGTGACGACAGTGGTGGATCACCCCTCCACTTT
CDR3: CASSDDSGGSPLHF

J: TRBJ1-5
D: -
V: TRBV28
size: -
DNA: TGTGCCAGCCGGAGACGGGGGTTAGGTAGCAATCAGCCCCAGCATTTT
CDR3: CASRRRGLGSNQPQHF

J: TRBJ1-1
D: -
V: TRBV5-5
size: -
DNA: TGTGCCAGCAGCTTGGGCAGGAACACTGAAGCTTTCTTT
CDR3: CASSLGRNTEAFF